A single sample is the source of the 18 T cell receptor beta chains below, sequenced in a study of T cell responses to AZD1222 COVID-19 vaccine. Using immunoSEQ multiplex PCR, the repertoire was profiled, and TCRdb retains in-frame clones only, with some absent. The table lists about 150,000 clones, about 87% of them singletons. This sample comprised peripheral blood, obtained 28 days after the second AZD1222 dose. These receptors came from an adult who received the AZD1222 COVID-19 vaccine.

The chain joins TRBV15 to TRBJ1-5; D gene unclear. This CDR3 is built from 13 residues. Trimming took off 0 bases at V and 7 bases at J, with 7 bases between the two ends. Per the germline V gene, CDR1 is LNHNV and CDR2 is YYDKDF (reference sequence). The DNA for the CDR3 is TGTGCCACCAGCAGAGAGGTGCAACAGCCCCAGCATTTT. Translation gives CATSREVQQPQHF.

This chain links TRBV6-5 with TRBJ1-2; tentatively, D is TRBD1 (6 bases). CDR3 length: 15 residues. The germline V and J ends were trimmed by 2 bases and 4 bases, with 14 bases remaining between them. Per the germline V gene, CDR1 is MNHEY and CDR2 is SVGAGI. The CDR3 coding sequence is TGTGCCAGCAGTTACCCGATGGGGGGCGGCTATGGCTACACCTTC. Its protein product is CASSYPMGGGYGYTF.

The CDR3: CASSLWGESHEQYF. CDR3 sequence (DNA): TGTGCCAGCAGCTTATGGGGGGAGTCCCACGAGCAGTACTTC. The rearrangement links TRBV7-2 to TRBJ2-7, with D maybe TRBD2 (6 bases). This CDR3 has 14 amino acids. V was trimmed by 2 bases and J by 5 bases, leaving 13 bases between them. CDR1 is SGHTA and CDR2 is FQGNSA in the germline V gene.

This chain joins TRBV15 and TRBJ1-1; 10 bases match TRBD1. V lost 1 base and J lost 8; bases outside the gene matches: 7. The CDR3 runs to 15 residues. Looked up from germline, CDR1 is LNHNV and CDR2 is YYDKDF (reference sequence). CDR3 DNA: TGTGCCACCAGCAGAGGACGACAGGGGGCTACCGAAGCTTTCTTT. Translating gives CATSRGRQGATEAFF. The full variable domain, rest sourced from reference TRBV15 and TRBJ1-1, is DAMVIQNPRYQVTQFGKPVTLSCSQTLNHNVMYWYQQKSSQAPKLLFHYYDKDFNNEADTPDNFQSRRPNTSFCFLDIRSPGLGDTAMYLCATSRGRQGATEAFFGQGTRLTVV.

CDR3 sequence (DNA): TGTGCCACCGCAGGGGTGAACACTGAAGCTTTCTTT. Amino acid sequence: CATAGVNTEAFF. This chain uses TRBV3-1 (or the pseudogene TRBV3-2) with TRBJ1-1; the D gene is possibly TRBD1 (6 bases). The germline gives CDR1 LGHDT, CDR2 YNNKEL (reference sequence). Between the trimmed V and J ends, which lost 10 bases and 0 bases, there was a span of 9 bases. The CDR3 is 12 amino acids.

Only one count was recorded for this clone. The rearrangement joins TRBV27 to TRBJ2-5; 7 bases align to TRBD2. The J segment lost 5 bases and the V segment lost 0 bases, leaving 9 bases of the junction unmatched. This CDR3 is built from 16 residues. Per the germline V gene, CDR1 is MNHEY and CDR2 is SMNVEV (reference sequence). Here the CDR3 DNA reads TGTGCCAGCAGTTTATCTTCAGGACTAGTAGGGGAGACCCAGTACTTC. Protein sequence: CASSLSSGLVGETQYF.

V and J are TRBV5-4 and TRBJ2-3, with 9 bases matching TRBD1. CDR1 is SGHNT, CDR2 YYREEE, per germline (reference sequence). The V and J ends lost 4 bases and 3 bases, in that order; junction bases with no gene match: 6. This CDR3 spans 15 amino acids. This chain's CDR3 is CASSHGQGLTDTQYF. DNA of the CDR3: TGTGCCAGCAGCCATGGACAGGGGTTGACAGATACGCAGTATTTT.

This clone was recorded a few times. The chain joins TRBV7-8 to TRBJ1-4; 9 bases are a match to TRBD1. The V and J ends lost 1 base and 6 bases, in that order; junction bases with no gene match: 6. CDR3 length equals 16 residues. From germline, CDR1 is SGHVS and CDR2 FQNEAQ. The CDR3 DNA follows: TGTGCCAGCAGCTTAGGTTCGGGACAGGGAGATGAAAAACTGTTTTTT. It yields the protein CASSLGSGQGDEKLFF.

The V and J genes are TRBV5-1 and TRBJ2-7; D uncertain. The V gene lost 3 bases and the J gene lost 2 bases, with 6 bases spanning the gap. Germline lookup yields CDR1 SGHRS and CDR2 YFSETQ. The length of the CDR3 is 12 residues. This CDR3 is CASSSVPYEQYF. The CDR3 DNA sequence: TGCGCCAGCAGCTCGGTTCCCTACGAGCAGTACTTC.

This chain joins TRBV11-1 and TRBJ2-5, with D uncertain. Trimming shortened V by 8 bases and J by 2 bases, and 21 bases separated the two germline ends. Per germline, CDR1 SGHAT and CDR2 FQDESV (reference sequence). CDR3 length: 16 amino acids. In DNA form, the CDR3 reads TGTGCCAGCTCGAAAGAGCTCCACACATCTCAAGAGACCCAGTACTTC. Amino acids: CASSKELHTSQETQYF.

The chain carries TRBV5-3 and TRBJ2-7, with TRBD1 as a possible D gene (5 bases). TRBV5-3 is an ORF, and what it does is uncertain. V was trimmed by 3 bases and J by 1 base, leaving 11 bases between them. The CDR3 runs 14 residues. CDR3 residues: CARSCRQPSYEQYF. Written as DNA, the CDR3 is TGTGCCAGAAGCTGTAGACAGCCGTCCTACGAGCAGTACTTC.

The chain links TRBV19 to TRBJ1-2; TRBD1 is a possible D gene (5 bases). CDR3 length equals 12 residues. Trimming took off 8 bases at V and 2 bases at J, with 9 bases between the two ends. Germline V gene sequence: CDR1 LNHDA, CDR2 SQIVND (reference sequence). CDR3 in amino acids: CASRQWNYGYTF. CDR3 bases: TGTGCCAGTCGACAGTGGAACTATGGCTACACCTTC.

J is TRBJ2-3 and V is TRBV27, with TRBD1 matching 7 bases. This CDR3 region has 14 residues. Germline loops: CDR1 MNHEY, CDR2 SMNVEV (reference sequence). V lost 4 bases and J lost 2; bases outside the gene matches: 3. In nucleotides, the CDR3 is TGTGCCAGCAGTTGGGGGACAGACACAGATACGCAGTATTTT. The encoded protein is CASSWGTDTDTQYF.

For the CDR3, the DNA is TGTGCCAGCAGTTTGGGGAACTATGGCTACACCTTC. Protein: CASSLGNYGYTF. The chain recombines TRBV12-3 or TRBV12-4 with TRBJ1-2, with no clear D. The CDR3 spans 12 residues. V was cut by 3 bases and J by 2 bases, with 4 bases left in between.

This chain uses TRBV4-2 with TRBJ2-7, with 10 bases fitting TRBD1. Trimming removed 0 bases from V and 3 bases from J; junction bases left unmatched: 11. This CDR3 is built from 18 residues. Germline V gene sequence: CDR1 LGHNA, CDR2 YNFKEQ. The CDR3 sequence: CASSQETGGASGYYEQYF. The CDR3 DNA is TGTGCCAGCAGCCAAGAGACAGGGGGCGCATCGGGATACTACGAGCAGTACTTC.

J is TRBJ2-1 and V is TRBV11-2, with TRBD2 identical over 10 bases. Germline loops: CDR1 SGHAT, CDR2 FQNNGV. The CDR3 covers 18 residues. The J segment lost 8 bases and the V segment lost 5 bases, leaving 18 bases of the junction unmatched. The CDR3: CASSRDSRLAGGNYEQFF. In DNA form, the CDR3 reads TGTGCCAGCAGCCGGGACAGCCGACTAGCGGGCGGCAATTATGAGCAGTTCTTC.

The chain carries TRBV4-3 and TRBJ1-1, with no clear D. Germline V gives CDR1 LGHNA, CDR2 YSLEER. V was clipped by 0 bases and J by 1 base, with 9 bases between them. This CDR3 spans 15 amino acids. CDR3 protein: CASSQDRGGNTEAFF. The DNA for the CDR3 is TGCGCCAGCAGCCAAGATCGAGGAGGGAACACTGAAGCTTTCTTT.

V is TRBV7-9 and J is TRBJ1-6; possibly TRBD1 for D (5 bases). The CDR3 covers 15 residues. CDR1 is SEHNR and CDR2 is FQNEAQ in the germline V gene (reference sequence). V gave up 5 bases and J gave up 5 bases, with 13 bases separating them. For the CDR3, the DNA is TGTGCCAGCAGCCCTTACTTGGGGGATAATTCACCCCTCCACTTT. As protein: CASSPYLGDNSPLHF.